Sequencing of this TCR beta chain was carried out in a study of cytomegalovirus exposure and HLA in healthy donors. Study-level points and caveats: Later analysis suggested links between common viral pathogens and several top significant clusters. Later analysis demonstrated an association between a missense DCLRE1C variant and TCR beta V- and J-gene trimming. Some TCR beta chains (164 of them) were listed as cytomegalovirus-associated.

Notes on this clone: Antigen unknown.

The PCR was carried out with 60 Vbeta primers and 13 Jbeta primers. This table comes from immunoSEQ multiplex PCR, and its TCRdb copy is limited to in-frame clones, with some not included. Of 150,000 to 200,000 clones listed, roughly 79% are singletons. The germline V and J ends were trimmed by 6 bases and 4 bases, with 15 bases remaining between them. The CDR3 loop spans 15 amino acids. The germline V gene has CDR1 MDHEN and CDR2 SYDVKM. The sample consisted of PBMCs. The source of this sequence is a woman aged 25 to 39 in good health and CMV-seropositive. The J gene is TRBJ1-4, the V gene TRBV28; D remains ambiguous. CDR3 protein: CASRGGRRLNEKLFF. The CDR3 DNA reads TGTGCCAGCAGAGGTGGGAGGCGACTTAATGAAAAACTGTTTTTT.